A single sample is the source of the 27 T cell receptor beta chains below, sequenced in a study of radiotherapy plus CTLA-4 blockade in lung cancer. Sequencing was performed with immunoSEQ multiplex PCR; in TCRdb, only in-frame clones are kept and a portion is missing. In the table there are roughly 55,000 clones, roughly 76% of which are singletons. Here the sequenced sample was peripheral blood, taken from a patient treated with radiotherapy plus ipilimumab. The receptors were sampled from a human donor with non-small cell lung cancer whose response to radiotherapy plus ipilimumab could not be evaluated.

The chain combines TRBV7-9 with TRBJ2-5, with 7 positions matching TRBD1. TRBJ2-7 matches the DNA end more closely, so the J call is doubtful. CDR1 is SEHNR, CDR2 FQNEAQ, per germline (reference sequence). The CDR3 is made up of 15 amino acids. The CDR3 sequence is CASNNARQGIYEQYF. DNA for the CDR3: TGTGCCAGCAACAACGCACGACAGGGTATTTACGAGCAGTACTTC.

The chain links TRBV9 to TRBJ2-3, with 10 bases matching TRBD2. The V and J ends lost 4 bases and 3 bases, in that order; junction bases with no gene match: 11. The CDR3 is 17 amino acids. CDR1 SGDLS and CDR2 YYNGEE come from the germline V gene. CDR3 nucleotides: TGTGCCAGCAGCACAGGCGCTAGCGGGAGTCTAACAGATACGCAGTATTTT. Amino acids: CASSTGASGSLTDTQYF. The full variable domain, its missing parts supplied by reference TRBV9 and TRBJ2-3, is DSGVTQTPKHLITATGQRVTLRCSPRSGDLSVYWYQQSLDQGLQFLIQYYNGEERAKGNILERFSAQQFPDLHSELNLSSLELGDSALYFCASSTGASGSLTDTQYFGPGTRLTVL.

This chain links TRBV7-7 with TRBJ2-1, with TRBD1 matching over 7 bases. CDR1 and CDR2 (germline): SSHAT, FNYEAQ (reference sequence). The CDR3 covers 15 residues. V shed 4 bases and J 10 bases; nucleotides not matched to a gene: 13. CDR3 residues: CASSYLTGLTGEQFF. DNA for the CDR3: TGTGCCAGCAGCTATCTGACAGGGTTGACTGGAGAGCAGTTCTTC. The full variable domain, completed using reference TRBV7-7 and TRBJ2-1, is GAGVSQSPRYKVTKRGQDVTLRCDPISSHATLYWYQQALGQGPEFLTYFNYEAQPDKSGLPSDRFSAERPEGSISTLTIQRTEQRDSAMYRCASSYLTGLTGEQFFGPGTRLTVL.

The chain has TRBV29-1 and TRBJ2-6; a weak D match, TRBD1 (5 bases). V shed 2 bases and J shed 2 bases, with 7 bases lying between them. Germline loops: CDR1 SQVTM, CDR2 ANQGSEA. This CDR3 region has 14 residues. This chain's CDR3 is CSVEQGTGANVLTF. The CDR3 coding sequence is TGCAGCGTTGAACAGGGAACTGGGGCCAACGTCCTGACTTTC.

The chain uses TRBV6-6 and TRBJ1-2; D is undetermined. This CDR3 is 13 amino acids long. The V gene lost 2 bases and the J gene lost 1 base, with 5 bases spanning the gap. The germline gives CDR1 MNHNY, CDR2 SVGAGI (reference sequence). CDR3 nucleotide sequence: TGTGCCAGCAGTTACGAGGTTAACTATGGCTACACCTTC. Translation: CASSYEVNYGYTF.

This sequence joins TRBV11-3 and TRBJ2-5; 11 nucleotides match TRBD2. Trimming cost V 3 bases and J 4 bases; bases outside gene matches: 7. The germline V gene encodes CDR1 SGHNT and CDR2 YENEEA. This CDR3 is 16 amino acids long. CDR3 sequence (DNA): TGTGCCAGCAGCTTCTTAGCGGGAGGGCGGGGAGAGACCCAGTACTTC. This sequence encodes CASSFLAGGRGETQYF.

This chain connects TRBV7-2 to TRBJ2-5, with D tentatively TRBD1 (5 bases). Germline loops: CDR1 SGHTA, CDR2 FQGNSA. V was clipped by 3 bases and J by 5 bases, with 13 bases between them. The CDR3 consists of 14 residues. CDR3 DNA: TGTGCCAGCAGCTTGGTTGTGGGGCACGAGACCCAGTACTTC. It specifies CASSLVVGHETQYF.

The gene calls are TRBV9 and TRBJ2-7; 9 nucleotides match TRBD2. The CDR3 totals 13 residues. V shed 0 bases and J 5 bases; nucleotides not matched to a gene: 0. In germline, CDR1 is SGDLS, CDR2 YYNGEE. CDR3 bases: TGTGCCAGCAGCGTAGGACTAGCGGACGAGCAGTACTTC. Translation: CASSVGLADEQYF.

This clone was seen a few times. V is TRBV2 and J is TRBJ1-3, with 9 bases fitting TRBD1. V trimming: 8 bases; J trimming: 8 bases; junction bases outside the gene matches: 4. Looked up from germline, CDR1 is SNHLY and CDR2 is FYNNEI. The CDR3 length is 12 residues. CDR3 in amino acids: CASSGQGDTIYF. CDR3 coding DNA: TGTGCCAGCTCGGGACAGGGAGACACCATATATTTT.

The chain couples TRBV28 to TRBJ1-1; D is ambiguous. The CDR3 totals 16 residues. Germline CDR1 MDHEN, CDR2 SYDVKM. V lost 4 bases, J lost 0 bases, and 15 bases lay in between. CDR3 protein: CASSSGLTLMNTEAFF. The CDR3 bases are TGTGCCAGCAGTTCGGGTCTTACCCTCATGAACACTGAAGCTTTCTTT.

Notes on this clone: This specimen includes other DNA sequences encoding the same CDR3. The V and J genes are TRBV6-6 and TRBJ1-6, with 7 nucleotides matching TRBD1. This CDR3 region has 15 residues. Germline V gene lookup returns CDR1 MNHNY and CDR2 SVGAGI (reference sequence). V dropped 5 bases and J dropped 4; count of bases not matched to a gene: 5. CDR3 protein: CASSTTQGYNSPLHF. The CDR3 DNA sequence: TGTGCCAGCAGTACCACACAGGGGTATAATTCACCCCTCCACTTT.

In its sample, this clone was seen a few times. The chain links TRBV27 to TRBJ2-1; D might be TRBD1 (6 bases). This CDR3 comprises 12 residues. Germline assignment: CDR1 MNHEY and CDR2 SMNVEV (reference sequence). The germline V and J ends were trimmed by 10 bases and 5 bases, with 12 bases remaining between them. In DNA form, the CDR3 reads TGTGCCATAGGACAGCTTCACAATGAGCAGTTCTTC. Its protein product is CAIGQLHNEQFF.

This rearrangement joins TRBV4-2 to TRBJ2-7; the match to TRBD2 covers 12 bases. Germline loops: CDR1 LGHNA, CDR2 YNFKEQ. V shed 5 bases, J shed 9 bases, and the junction held 11 bases outside the gene matches. CDR3 length equals 15 residues. In DNA form, the CDR3 reads TGTGCCAGCAGCTTGGAGACTAGCGGGAGTACAAGGCAGTACTTC. It codes for CASSLETSGSTRQYF.

This chain uses TRBV30 with TRBJ2-1; 8 nucleotides agree with TRBD1. CDR1 GTSNPN and CDR2 SVGIG come from the germline V gene (reference sequence). The CDR3 sequence is 15 residues long. Unmatched junction bases numbered 10, after V lost 5 bases and J lost 4 bases. The CDR3 sequence is CAWVLGQEIYNEQFF. The CDR3, as DNA: TGTGCCTGGGTCTTGGGACAGGAGATTTACAATGAGCAGTTCTTC.

The rearrangement joins TRBV2 to TRBJ2-3; D is possibly TRBD1 (6 bases). The germline V gene has CDR1 SNHLY and CDR2 FYNNEI. The ends were cut back, 4 bases at V and 0 bases at J, with 14 bases in the middle. This CDR3 is built from 16 residues. The CDR3 reads CASSVLRRGSTDTQYF. The CDR3 coding sequence is TGTGCCAGCAGTGTTCTCCGCAGGGGTAGCACAGATACGCAGTATTTT.

The rearrangement uses TRBV11-2 and TRBJ2-3; D possibly corresponds to TRBD2 (6 bases). The V end was cut by 8 bases, the J end by 3 bases, with 6 bases between. Germline V gene lookup returns CDR1 SGHAT and CDR2 FQNNGV. The CDR3 covers 11 residues. The CDR3 loop reads CASGGTDTQYF. The DNA for the CDR3 is TGTGCCAGCGGGGGGACAGATACGCAGTATTTT.

This clone has only one observation. This sequence joins TRBV18 and TRBJ2-7; 12 bases align to TRBD2. CDR1 and CDR2 from the germline V gene are KGHSH and LQKENI. The junction had 10 bases not matched to a gene; V was cut back by 4 bases and J by 6 bases. The CDR3 runs to 16 residues. The CDR3 DNA sequence: TGTGCCAGCTCACTGGGACTAGCGGGCCAAGGAGGCGAGCAGTACTTC. Translation gives CASSLGLAGQGGEQYF. Full variable domain (outside the CDR3, taken from reference TRBV18 and TRBJ2-7): NAGVMQNPRHLVRRRGQEARLRCSPMKGHSHVYWYRQLPEEGLKFMVYLQKENIIDESGMPKERFSAEFPKEGPSILRIQQVVRGDSAAYFCASSLGLAGQGGEQYFGPGTRLTVT.

The rearrangement links TRBV9 to TRBJ2-3; 7 nucleotides match TRBD1. The germline CDR1 and CDR2 sequences are SGDLS and YYNGEE. CDR3 length equals 16 residues. After removal of 2 bases from V and 3 bases from J, the junction contained 9 bases not matched to a gene. The CDR3 protein is CASSVTTGQPTDTQYF. CDR3 DNA: TGTGCCAGCAGCGTTACAACGGGACAGCCAACAGATACGCAGTATTTT.

The J gene is TRBJ2-7, the V gene TRBV15; 7 bases are shared with TRBD2. The CDR3 runs to 13 residues. J was trimmed by 6 bases and V by 4 bases; bases with no gene match: 6. Germline V gene lookup returns CDR1 LNHNV and CDR2 YYDKDF (reference sequence). The CDR3 loop is CATSIGEGREQYF. The DNA of the CDR3 is TGTGCCACCAGCATAGGGGAGGGGCGCGAGCAGTACTTC.

The chain joins TRBV10-3 to TRBJ2-5; 13 bases are a match to TRBD2. This CDR3 comprises 14 residues. V lost 8 bases to trimming and J lost 5 bases; unmatched junction nucleotides: 5. CDR1 is ENHRY and CDR2 is SYGVKD in the germline V gene. The CDR3: CAIREGLAGETQYF. Written as DNA, the CDR3 is TGTGCCATCCGAGAGGGACTAGCGGGGGAGACCCAGTACTTC.

The J gene is TRBJ1-5, the V gene TRBV4-1, with D possibly TRBD1 on 5 matching bases. CDR3 length: 16 residues. The V gene's germline CDR1 is MGHRA and CDR2 YSYEKL. V lost 5 bases to trimming and J lost 5 bases, with 19 bases between them. CDR3 residues: CASSAGRGQGHQPQHF. As DNA, the CDR3 is TGCGCCAGCAGCGCCGGACGTGGGCAGGGCCATCAGCCCCAGCATTTT.

The chain is built from TRBV28 and TRBJ2-1; 11 nucleotides align to TRBD2. The CDR3 spans 13 residues. In germline, CDR1 is MDHEN, CDR2 SYDVKM. The CDR3 sequence: CTTVAGGRDEQFF. As DNA, the CDR3 is TGTACAACTGTAGCGGGGGGGCGGGATGAGCAGTTCTTC. The whole variable domain, remainder taken from reference TRBV28 and TRBJ2-1, is DVKVTQSSRYLVKRTGEKVFLECVQDMDHENMFWYRQDPGLGLRLIYFSYDVKMKEKGDIPEGYSVSREKKERFSLILESASTNQTSMYLCTTVAGGRDEQFFGPGTRLTVL.

This clone was counted a few times. The gene calls are TRBV5-4 and TRBJ2-1, with TRBD2 identical over 12 bases. CDR1 and CDR2 from the germline V gene are SGHNT and YYREEE (reference sequence). This CDR3 spans 16 amino acids. The J segment lost 4 bases and the V segment lost 4 bases, leaving 6 bases of the junction unmatched. Here the CDR3 reads CASSQGLAGKYNEQFF. CDR3 DNA sequence: TGTGCCAGCAGCCAAGGACTAGCGGGAAAATACAATGAGCAGTTCTTC.

The chain is built from TRBV6-1 and TRBJ1-2, with no clear D. Trimming cost V 2 bases and J 4 bases, with 5 bases left between them. The CDR3 loop spans 12 amino acids. In germline, CDR1 is MNHNS, CDR2 SASEGT. This chain's CDR3 is CASSESSYGYTF. The CDR3 DNA is TGTGCCAGCAGTGAATCCAGCTATGGCTACACCTTC.

The chain is built from TRBV9 and TRBJ2-1, with D maybe TRBD2 (5 bases). Germline values: CDR1 SGDLS, CDR2 YYNGEE. The germline V and J ends were trimmed by 0 bases and 10 bases, with 20 bases remaining between them. The CDR3 runs 16 residues. The CDR3: CASSVGYSVRLGEQFF. In nucleotides, the CDR3 is TGTGCCAGCAGCGTAGGGTATAGCGTTCGGCTCGGGGAGCAGTTCTTC.

This clone has just one count. The rearrangement uses TRBV30 and TRBJ2-6; D is perhaps TRBD2 (6 bases). Per the germline V gene, CDR1 is GTSNPN and CDR2 is SVGIG (reference sequence). This CDR3 has 18 residues. The V gene lost 3 bases and the J gene lost 2 bases, with 20 bases spanning the gap. The DNA of the CDR3 is TGTGCCTGGAGCCTCGGGACTGTCCTCTTGCCTGGGGCCAACGTCCTGACTTTC. This codes for CAWSLGTVLLPGANVLTF.

V usage is TRBV5-4 and J usage is TRBJ2-1; 11 bases align to TRBD2. V lost 2 bases to trimming and J lost 3 bases; unmatched junction nucleotides: 4. This CDR3 region has 16 residues. CDR1 and CDR2 from the germline V gene are SGHNT and YYREEE (reference sequence). The CDR3 reads CASSFSSGRVYNEQFF. The CDR3 DNA reads TGTGCCAGCAGCTTTAGTAGCGGGAGGGTCTACAATGAGCAGTTCTTC.